The sequence of this TCR beta chain was determined in a study of blood T cell repertoires in COVID-19. Overall study context: PBMCs, B-cell-depleted T cells, or T cells were the source of the cDNA or gDNA that made up the material.

The CDR3 length is 14 residues. Trimming cost V 10 bases and J 6 bases; bases outside gene matches: 15. Germline loops: CDR1 MGHDK, CDR2 SYGVNS. This clone was seen just once. TCRdb's table, derived via immunoSEQ multiplex PCR, lists solely in-frame clones and lacks some. The repertoire has 130,000 or so clones, about 86% of them found once; the top ten carry about 2.2%. Living in about 25 US areas, the participants were between roughly 18 and 90 years of age. The J gene is TRBJ2-7, the V gene TRBV25-1; 7 bases are a match to TRBD2. Sequenced: PBMCs or T cells enriched from blood (not recorded which). This TCR was sampled from a man aged 40-55 years with acute COVID-19. CDR3 in DNA: TGTGCCACCTCCGGGGAGGGGCGCCGGTTCGAGCAGTACTTC. This encodes CATSGEGRRFEQYF.